A selection of T cell receptor beta chains follows, all from one sample in a study. Produced via immunoSEQ multiplex PCR; TCRdb's table is partial and in-frame only. The sample lists around 54,000 clones, 90% to 95% occurring once. Sequenced input: PBMCs. The receptors were gathered from a middle-aged man with rheumatoid arthritis. CDR3s include the opening cysteine and the closing phenylalanine or tryptophan. A D gene is named only where the DNA matches it firmly. Clone sizes are given selectively: once, few, many, or a class where the clone is expanded.

D gene,V gene,clone size,J gene,CDR3 DNA,CDR3 protein
TRBD2,TRBV18,.,TRBJ2-3,TGTGCCAGCTCACCACCGGGGTCGCGGGGGACAGATACGCAGTATTTT,CASSPPGSRGTDTQYF
.,TRBV27,.,TRBJ2-1,TGTGCCAGCAGTTCCCCTCGCGGGATGACCTACAATGAGCAGTTCTTC,CASSSPRGMTYNEQFF
.,TRBV3-1/TRBV3-2,.,TRBJ2-1,TGTGCCAGCAGCCACCTTGACAAGGCCTTCTTC,CASSHLDKAFF
.,TRBV11-2,.,TRBJ2-7,TGTGCCAGCACCCTTTTCCAGGGGCCCTCCTACGAGCAGTACTTC,CASTLFQGPSYEQYF
.,TRBV3-1/TRBV3-2,.,TRBJ2-3,TGTGCCAGCAGCCTTTATGACGGTACTAGCACAGATACGCAGTATTTT,CASSLYDGTSTDTQYF
.,TRBV7-9,.,TRBJ2-5,TGTGCCAGCACCACTCTGGGCCAGGATCTAGAGACCCAGTACTTC,CASTTLGQDLETQYF
TRBD1,TRBV7-2,.,TRBJ2-7,TGTGCCAGCAGCTGGGACAGGCCTTTTTTAAAGCAGTACTTC,CASSWDRPFLKQYF
.,TRBV9,.,TRBJ2-5,TGTGCCAGCAGCGTAGGAGATTACGAGACCCAGTACTTC,CASSVGDYETQYF
.,TRBV3-1/TRBV3-2,medium-sized,TRBJ1-1,TGTGCCAGCAGCCAAGGGGGCTTGGACACTGAAGCTTTCTTT,CASSQGGLDTEAFF
.,TRBV7-2,.,TRBJ1-4,TGTGCCAGCAGCACTCAAGGGGAGTTGACTAATGAAAAACTGTTTTTT,CASSTQGELTNEKLFF
.,TRBV10-2,.,TRBJ2-5,TGCGCCAGCAGTGAGTTCTCCTGGTTAACAAAAGAGACCCAGTACTTC,CASSEFSWLTKETQYF
.,TRBV28,.,TRBJ1-2,TGTGCCAGCAGTTTTACCATGGACCCTAACTATGGCTACACCTTC,CASSFTMDPNYGYTF
TRBD1,TRBV6-5,.,TRBJ1-4,TGTGCCAGCAGTTACGGGACAGGGAGGGAAAAACTGTTTTTT,CASSYGTGREKLFF
.,TRBV27,.,TRBJ1-2,TGTGCCAGCAGAGAGACGGCAAACTATGGCTACACCTTC,CASRETANYGYTF
TRBD2,TRBV7-9,.,TRBJ2-1,TGTGCCAGCAGCTTAACGGGACTAGATTACAATGAGCAGTTCTTC,CASSLTGLDYNEQFF
.,TRBV30,.,TRBJ2-4,TGTGCCTGGACCCCCCATGGAGTAGCCAAAAACATTCAGTACTTC,CAWTPHGVAKNIQYF
.,TRBV7-8,.,TRBJ1-1,TGTGCCAGCAGCTTATGGGGTTGGGGGAGGGCCATGAGCACTGAAGCTTTCTTT,CASSLWGWGRAMSTEAFF
.,TRBV5-5,once,TRBJ1-2,TGTGCCAGCGGCCCTCTTATGAATCCTAACTATGGCTACACCTTC,CASGPLMNPNYGYTF
TRBD2,TRBV20-1,.,TRBJ2-7,TGCAGTGCTAGTTCTAGCGGGAGTACCTACGAGCAGTACTTC,CSASSSGSTYEQYF
.,TRBV6-5,.,TRBJ2-5,TGTGCCAGCAGTTACTCCCACGAAGAGACCCAGTACTTC,CASSYSHEETQYF
.,TRBV25-1,.,TRBJ1-5,TGTGCCAGCAGTGAAGGGGGCGGTCAGCCCCAGCATTTT,CASSEGGGQPQHF
.,TRBV29-1,.,TRBJ2-5,TGCAGCGTTGAGACGGAGACCCAGTACTTC,CSVETETQYF
.,TRBV19,.,TRBJ2-4,TGTGCCAGCCAGAACCAGAAGCGAGACATTCAGTACTTC,CASQNQKRDIQYF
TRBD1,TRBV19,.,TRBJ2-5,TGTGCCAGTAGTATGGGACAGGGCCCGAAGTACTTC,CASSMGQGPKYF
TRBD1,TRBV10-3,once,TRBJ2-1,TGTGCCATCAGTGTTGAGACAGGGAACTACAATGAGCAGTTCTTC,CAISVETGNYNEQFF
.,TRBV6-5,.,TRBJ1-2,TGTGCCAGCAGTCCACCTTCGGCGGGCTTGTATGGCTACACCTTC,CASSPPSAGLYGYTF
.,TRBV6-1,.,TRBJ1-1,TGTGCCAGCACCCTAACGAACACTGAAGCTTTCTTT,CASTLTNTEAFF
.,TRBV7-2,once,TRBJ1-3,TGTGCCAGCAGCCTATATGGGGCCCGGTGGTCTGGAAACACCATATATTTT,CASSLYGARWSGNTIYF
TRBD1,TRBV4-3,.,TRBJ2-1,TGCGCCAGCAGCCAAGATTTAGTTCGACAGGGTGGGTACAATGAGCAGTTCTTC,CASSQDLVRQGGYNEQFF
.,TRBV30,.,TRBJ1-4,TGTGCCTGGAGTGTAAGTCTAGGGATGGCTGAAAAACTGTTTTTT,CAWSVSLGMAEKLFF
.,TRBV28,.,TRBJ1-5,TGTGCCAGCAGTATACCGATTCGGCCCCAGCATTTT,CASSIPIRPQHF
TRBD2,TRBV7-8,.,TRBJ2-7,TGTGCCAGCAGCTCCAAGCGGGAGGTTCTCTCCTACGAGCAGTACTTC,CASSSKREVLSYEQYF
TRBD2,TRBV30,.,TRBJ2-5,TGTGCCTCCGAGGGACTAGCGGGGGGGCTGGAGACCCAGTACTTC,CASEGLAGGLETQYF
.,TRBV6-1,.,TRBJ2-5,TGTGCCAGCAGCGAAGACGAGTGGTCAAACCAAGAGACCCAGTACTTC,CASSEDEWSNQETQYF
.,TRBV7-9,.,TRBJ2-1,TGTGCCAGCAGCTTAGGGGGTATCGGGTCTGAGCAGTTCTTC,CASSLGGIGSEQFF
.,TRBV7-9,.,TRBJ2-3,TGTGCCAGCAGCCCCAGATGGGGGGCCACAGATACGCAGTATTTT,CASSPRWGATDTQYF
TRBD2,TRBV7-2,.,TRBJ2-7,TGTGCCAGCAGCTCCGGACTAGCGGGAGAGGAGTACTTC,CASSSGLAGEEYF